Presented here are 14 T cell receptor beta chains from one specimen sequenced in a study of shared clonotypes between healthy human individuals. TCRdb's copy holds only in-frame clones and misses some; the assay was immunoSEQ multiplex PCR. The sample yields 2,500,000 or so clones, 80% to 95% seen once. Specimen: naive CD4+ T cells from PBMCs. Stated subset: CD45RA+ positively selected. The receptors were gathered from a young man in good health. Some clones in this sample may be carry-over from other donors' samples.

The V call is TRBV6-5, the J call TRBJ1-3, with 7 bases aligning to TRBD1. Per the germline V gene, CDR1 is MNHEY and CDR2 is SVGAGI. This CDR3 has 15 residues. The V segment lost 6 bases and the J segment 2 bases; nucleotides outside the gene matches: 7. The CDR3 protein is CASSPETGAGNTIYF. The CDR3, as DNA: TGTGCCAGCAGCCCAGAAACAGGGGCTGGAAACACCATATATTTT.

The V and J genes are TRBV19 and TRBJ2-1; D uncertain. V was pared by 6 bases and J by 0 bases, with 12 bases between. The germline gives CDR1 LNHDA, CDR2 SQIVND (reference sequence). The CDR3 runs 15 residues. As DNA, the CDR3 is TGTGCCAGTAGACCCGGACCCAACTCCTACAATGAGCAGTTCTTC. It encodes CASRPGPNSYNEQFF.

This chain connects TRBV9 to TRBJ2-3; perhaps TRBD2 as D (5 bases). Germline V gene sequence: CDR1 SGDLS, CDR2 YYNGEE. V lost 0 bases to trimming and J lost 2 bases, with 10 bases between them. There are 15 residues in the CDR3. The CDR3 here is CASSVDGGFTDTQYF. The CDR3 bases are TGTGCCAGCAGCGTAGATGGAGGTTTCACAGATACGCAGTATTTT.

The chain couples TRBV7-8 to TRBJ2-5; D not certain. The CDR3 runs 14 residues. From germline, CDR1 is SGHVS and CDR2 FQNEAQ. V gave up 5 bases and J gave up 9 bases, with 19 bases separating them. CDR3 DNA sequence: TGTGCCAGCAGCCCGGAGCCCAGTTTGGGTGCCCAGTACTTC. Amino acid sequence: CASSPEPSLGAQYF.

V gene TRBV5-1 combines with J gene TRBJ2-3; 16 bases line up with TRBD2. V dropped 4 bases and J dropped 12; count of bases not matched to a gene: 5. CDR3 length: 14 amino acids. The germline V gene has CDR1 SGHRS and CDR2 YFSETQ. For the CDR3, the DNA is TGCGCCAGCAGCGCGGGACTAGCGGGAGGGCCCCAGTATTTT. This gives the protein CASSAGLAGGPQYF.

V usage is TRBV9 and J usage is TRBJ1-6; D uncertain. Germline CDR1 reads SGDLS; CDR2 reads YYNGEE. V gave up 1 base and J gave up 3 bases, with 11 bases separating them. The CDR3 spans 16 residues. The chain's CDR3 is CASSVTPQDYNSPLHF. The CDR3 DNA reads TGTGCCAGCAGCGTAACCCCGCAGGACTATAATTCACCCCTCCACTTT.

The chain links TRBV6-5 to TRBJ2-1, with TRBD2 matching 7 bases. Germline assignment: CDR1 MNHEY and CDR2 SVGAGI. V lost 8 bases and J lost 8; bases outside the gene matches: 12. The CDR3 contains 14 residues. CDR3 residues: CASGRDYLGDEQFF. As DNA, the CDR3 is TGTGCCAGCGGTAGGGACTACCTCGGGGATGAGCAGTTCTTC.

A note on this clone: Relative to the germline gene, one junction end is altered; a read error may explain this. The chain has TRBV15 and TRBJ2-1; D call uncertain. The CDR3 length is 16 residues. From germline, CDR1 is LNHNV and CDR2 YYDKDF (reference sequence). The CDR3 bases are TGTGCCACCAGTAGAGAGACGGGTTCGCCCTACAATGAGCAGTTCTTC. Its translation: CATSRETGSPYNEQFF.

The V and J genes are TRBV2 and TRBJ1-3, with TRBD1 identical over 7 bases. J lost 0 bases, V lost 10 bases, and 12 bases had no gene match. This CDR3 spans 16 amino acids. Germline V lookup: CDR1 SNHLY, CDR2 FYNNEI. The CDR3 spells CATKDRTGHSGNTIYF. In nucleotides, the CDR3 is TGTGCCACAAAGGACAGGACGGGCCACTCTGGAAACACCATATATTTT.

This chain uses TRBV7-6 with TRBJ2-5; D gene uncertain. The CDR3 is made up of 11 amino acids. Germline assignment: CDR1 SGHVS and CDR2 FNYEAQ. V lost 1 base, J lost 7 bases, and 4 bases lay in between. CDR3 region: CASSLEVTQYF. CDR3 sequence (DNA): TGTGCCAGCAGCTTAGAGGTGACCCAGTACTTC.

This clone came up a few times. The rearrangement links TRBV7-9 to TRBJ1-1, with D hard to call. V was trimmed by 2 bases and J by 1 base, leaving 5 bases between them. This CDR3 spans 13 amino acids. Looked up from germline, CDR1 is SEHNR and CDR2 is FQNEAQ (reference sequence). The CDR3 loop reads CASSLLTNTEAFF. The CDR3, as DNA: TGTGCCAGCAGCTTACTTACGAACACTGAAGCTTTCTTT.

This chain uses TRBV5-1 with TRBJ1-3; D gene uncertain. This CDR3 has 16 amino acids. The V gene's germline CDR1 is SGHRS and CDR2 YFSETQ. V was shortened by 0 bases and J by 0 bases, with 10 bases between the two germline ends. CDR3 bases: TGCGCCAGCAGCTTGGTAACGGCCAGCTCTGGAAACACCATATATTTT. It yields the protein CASSLVTASSGNTIYF.

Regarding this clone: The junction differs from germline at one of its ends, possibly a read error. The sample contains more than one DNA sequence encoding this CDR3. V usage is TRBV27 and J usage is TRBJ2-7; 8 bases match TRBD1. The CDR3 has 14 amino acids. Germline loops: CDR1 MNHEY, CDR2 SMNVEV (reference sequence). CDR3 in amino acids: CASSLLDRANEQYF. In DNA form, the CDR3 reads TGCGCCAGCAGTTTACTGGACAGGGCGAACGAGCAGTACTTC.

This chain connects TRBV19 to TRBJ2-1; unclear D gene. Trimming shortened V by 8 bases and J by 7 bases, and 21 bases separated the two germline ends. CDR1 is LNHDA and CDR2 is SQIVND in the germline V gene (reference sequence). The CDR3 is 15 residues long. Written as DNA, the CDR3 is TGTGCCAGTGGAATAGGGATAGGGAACACGAATGAGCAGTTCTTC. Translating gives CASGIGIGNTNEQFF.